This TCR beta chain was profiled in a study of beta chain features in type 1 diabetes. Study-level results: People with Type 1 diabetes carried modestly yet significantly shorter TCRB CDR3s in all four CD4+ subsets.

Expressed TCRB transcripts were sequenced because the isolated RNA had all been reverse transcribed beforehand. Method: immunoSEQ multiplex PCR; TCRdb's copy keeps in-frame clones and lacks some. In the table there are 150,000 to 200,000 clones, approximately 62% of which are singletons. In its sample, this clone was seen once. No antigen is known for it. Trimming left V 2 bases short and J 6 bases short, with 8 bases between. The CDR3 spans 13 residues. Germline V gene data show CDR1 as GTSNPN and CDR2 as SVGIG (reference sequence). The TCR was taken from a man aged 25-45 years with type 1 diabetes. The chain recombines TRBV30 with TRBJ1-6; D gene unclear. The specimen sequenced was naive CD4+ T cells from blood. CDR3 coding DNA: TGTGCCTGGAGTACCAGATTTAATTCACCCCTCCACTTT. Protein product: CAWSTRFNSPLHF.